This T cell receptor beta chain was sequenced in a study of early T cells in non-severe SARS-CoV-2 infection. CDR1 SGHDT and CDR2 YYEEEE come from the germline V gene. The CDR3 is 14 amino acids. The trim removed 3 bases at V and 5 bases at J, leaving 4 bases unmatched. Via MiXCR, TCRdb re-called the 5' RACE reads, giving one row per CDR3 protein. The top ten clones hold less than 25% of a sample with tens of thousands of distinct CDR3 sequences, approximately 6.2% of them seen once. The sequencing here drew on whole blood, taken at baseline. The clonotype originates from an adult who was a healthcare worker with PCR-confirmed SARS-CoV-2 infection or an uninfected control (not recorded which). The chain has TRBV5-6 and TRBJ1-4; 7 bases are a match to TRBD1. This CDR3 is CASSWGQSNEKLFF. CDR3 DNA sequence: TGTGCCAGCAGCTGGGGACAGAGCAATGAAAAACTGTTTTTT.